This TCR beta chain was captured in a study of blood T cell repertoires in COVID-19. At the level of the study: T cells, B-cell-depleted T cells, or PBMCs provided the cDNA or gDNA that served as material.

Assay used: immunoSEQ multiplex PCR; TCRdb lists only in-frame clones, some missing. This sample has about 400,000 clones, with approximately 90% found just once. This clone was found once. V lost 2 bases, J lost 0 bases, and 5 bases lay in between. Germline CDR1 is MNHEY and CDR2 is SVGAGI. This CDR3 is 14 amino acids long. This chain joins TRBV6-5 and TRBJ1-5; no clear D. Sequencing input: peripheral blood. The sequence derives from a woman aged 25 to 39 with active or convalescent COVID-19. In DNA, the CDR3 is TGTGCCAGCAGTTACATTAATAGCAATCAGCCCCAGCATTTT. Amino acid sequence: CASSYINSNQPQHF.